Reported below is one T cell receptor (beta chain). This sample was included in a study of blood T cell repertoires in COVID-19. Study overall: The United States, Italy and Spain supplied acute and convalescent COVID-19 samples. The analysed material was cDNA or gDNA that came from T cells, B-cell-depleted T cells, or PBMCs.

Germline loops: CDR1 KGHSH, CDR2 LQKENI. With 3 bases removed from V and 7 bases from J, the gap between germline ends came to 21 bases. The CDR3 runs 16 residues. In the authors' methods: Reference gene primer amplification gave estimated nucleated cell counts. Sequencing was performed with immunoSEQ multiplex PCR; in TCRdb, only in-frame clones are kept and a portion is missing. V, J and clone size are those of that table, while D and trimming were read from the DNA. This table holds hundreds of thousands of clones, about 90% found once. This sequence joins TRBV18 and TRBJ1-2; D is undetermined. The source is a man between 18 and 29 years old with active or convalescent COVID-19. The sequencing input was peripheral blood. CDR3 region: CASSPTQEVEVAGYTF. DNA for the CDR3: TGTGCCAGCTCACCTACACAAGAGGTAGAGGTGGCTGGCTACACCTTC.